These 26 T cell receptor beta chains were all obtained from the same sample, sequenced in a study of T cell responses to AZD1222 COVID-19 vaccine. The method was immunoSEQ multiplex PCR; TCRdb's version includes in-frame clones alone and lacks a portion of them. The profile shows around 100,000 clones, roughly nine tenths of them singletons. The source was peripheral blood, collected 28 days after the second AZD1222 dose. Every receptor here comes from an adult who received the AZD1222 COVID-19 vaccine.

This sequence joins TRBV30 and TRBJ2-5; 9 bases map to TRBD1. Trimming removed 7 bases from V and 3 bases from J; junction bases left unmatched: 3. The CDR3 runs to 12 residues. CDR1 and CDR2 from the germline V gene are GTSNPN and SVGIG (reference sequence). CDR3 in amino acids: CAFGTGKETQYF. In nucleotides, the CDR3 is TGTGCCTTCGGGACAGGGAAAGAGACCCAGTACTTC.

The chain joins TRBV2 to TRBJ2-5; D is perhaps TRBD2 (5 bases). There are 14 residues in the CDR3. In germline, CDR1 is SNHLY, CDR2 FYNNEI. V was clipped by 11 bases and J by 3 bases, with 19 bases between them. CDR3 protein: CASHGLRGKETQYF. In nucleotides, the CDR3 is TGTGCCTCACACGGCCTACGGGGTAAAGAGACCCAGTACTTC.

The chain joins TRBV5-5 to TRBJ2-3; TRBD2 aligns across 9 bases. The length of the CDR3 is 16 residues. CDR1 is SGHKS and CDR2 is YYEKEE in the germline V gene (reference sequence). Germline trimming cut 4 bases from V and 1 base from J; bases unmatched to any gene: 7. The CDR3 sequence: CASSGMKREGTDTQYF. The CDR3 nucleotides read TGTGCCAGCAGCGGAATGAAGCGGGAGGGCACAGATACGCAGTATTTT.

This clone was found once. The CDR3 here is CASSPDRLAGIASYEQYF. The CDR3 DNA reads as TGTGCCAGCAGTCCCGACCGACTAGCGGGGATAGCCTCCTACGAGCAGTACTTC. This sequence joins TRBV28 and TRBJ2-7, with 11 positions matching TRBD2. There are 18 residues in the CDR3. The V gene's germline CDR1 is MDHEN and CDR2 SYDVKM. V shed 5 bases, J shed 0 bases, and the junction held 12 bases outside the gene matches.

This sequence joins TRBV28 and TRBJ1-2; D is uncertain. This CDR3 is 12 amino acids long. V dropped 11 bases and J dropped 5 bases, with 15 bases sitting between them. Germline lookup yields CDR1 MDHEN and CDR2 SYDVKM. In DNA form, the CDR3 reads TGTGCCCTAGGATTCGATCGGTATGGCTACACCTTC. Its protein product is CALGFDRYGYTF.

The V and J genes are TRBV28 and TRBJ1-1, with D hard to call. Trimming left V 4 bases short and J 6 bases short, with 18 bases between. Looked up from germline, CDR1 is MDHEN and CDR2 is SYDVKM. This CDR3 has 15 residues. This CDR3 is CASSSSLLMTAEAFF. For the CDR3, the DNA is TGTGCCAGCAGTTCGAGCTTGTTAATGACGGCTGAAGCTTTCTTT.

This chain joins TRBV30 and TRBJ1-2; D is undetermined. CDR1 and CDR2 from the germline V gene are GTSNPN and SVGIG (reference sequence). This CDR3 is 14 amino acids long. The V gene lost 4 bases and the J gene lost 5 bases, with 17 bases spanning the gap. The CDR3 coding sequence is TGTGCCTGGATCCTTTCACGGGATACATATGGCTACACCTTC. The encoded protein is CAWILSRDTYGYTF.

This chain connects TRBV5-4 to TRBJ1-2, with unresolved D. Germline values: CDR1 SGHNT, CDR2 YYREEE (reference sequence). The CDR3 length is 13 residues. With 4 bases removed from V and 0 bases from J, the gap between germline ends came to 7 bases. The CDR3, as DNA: TGTGCCAGCAGCCTGGAGTCTAACTATGGCTACACCTTC. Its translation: CASSLESNYGYTF.

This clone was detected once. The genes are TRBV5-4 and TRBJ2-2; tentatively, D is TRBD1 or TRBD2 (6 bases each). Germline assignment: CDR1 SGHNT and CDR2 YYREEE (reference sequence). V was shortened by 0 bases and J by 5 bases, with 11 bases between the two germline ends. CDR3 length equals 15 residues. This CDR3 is CASSLVGGGTGELFF. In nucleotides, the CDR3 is TGTGCCAGCAGCTTGGTGGGGGGCGGGACCGGGGAGCTGTTTTTT.

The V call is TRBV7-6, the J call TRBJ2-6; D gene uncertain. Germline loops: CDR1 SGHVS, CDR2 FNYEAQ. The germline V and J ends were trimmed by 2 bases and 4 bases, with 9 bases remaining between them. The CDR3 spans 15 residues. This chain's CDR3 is CASSLRVSGANVLTF. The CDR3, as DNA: TGTGCCAGCAGCTTAAGGGTCTCAGGGGCCAACGTCCTGACTTTC. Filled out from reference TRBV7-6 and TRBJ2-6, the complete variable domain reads GAGVSQSPRYKVTKRGQDVALRCDPISGHVSLYWYRQALGQGPEFLTYFNYEAQQDKSGLPNDRFSAERPEGSISTLTIQRTEQRDSAMYRCASSLRVSGANVLTFGAGSRLTVL.

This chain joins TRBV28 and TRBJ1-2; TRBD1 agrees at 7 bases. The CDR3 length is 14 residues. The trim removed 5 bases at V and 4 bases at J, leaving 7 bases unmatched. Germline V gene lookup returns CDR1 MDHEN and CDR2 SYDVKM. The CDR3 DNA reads TGTGCCAGCAGTCCCCCAGGGGGAGGCTATGGCTACACCTTC. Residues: CASSPPGGGYGYTF.

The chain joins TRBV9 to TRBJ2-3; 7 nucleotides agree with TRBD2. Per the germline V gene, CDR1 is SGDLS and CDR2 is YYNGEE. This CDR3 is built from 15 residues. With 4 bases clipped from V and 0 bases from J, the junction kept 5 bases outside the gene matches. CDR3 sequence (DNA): TGTGCCAGCAGCTTCCCGGGAGGAAGCACAGATACGCAGTATTTT. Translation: CASSFPGGSTDTQYF.

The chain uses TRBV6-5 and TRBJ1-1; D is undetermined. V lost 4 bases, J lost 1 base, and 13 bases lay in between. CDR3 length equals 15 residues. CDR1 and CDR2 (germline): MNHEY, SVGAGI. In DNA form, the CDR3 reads TGTGCCAGCAGTTTCTTTAGAGCGTCGAACACTGAAGCTTTCTTT. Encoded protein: CASSFFRASNTEAFF.

The DNA of the CDR3 is TGTGCCAGCTCACCATTCCTTAGGGGGCAAAAGGCCAACGTCCTGACTTTC. Amino acids: CASSPFLRGQKANVLTF. This rearrangement joins TRBV18 to TRBJ2-6, with TRBD1 identical over 7 bases. J lost 6 bases, V lost 2 bases, and 10 bases had no gene match. This CDR3 is built from 17 residues. Looked up from germline, CDR1 is KGHSH and CDR2 is LQKENI.

The CDR3 spells CTSSRGTPGVYEQFF. The DNA for the CDR3 is TGCACCAGCAGCCGGGGGACCCCAGGGGTGTATGAGCAGTTCTTC. This rearrangement joins TRBV1 to TRBJ2-1; the tabulated D call, TRBD1, remains unverified against the DNA. TRBV1 is recorded as a pseudogene. This CDR3 is 15 amino acids long.

As DNA, the CDR3 is TGCGCCAGCAGTGTAACTAGCGGTAACACCGGGGAGCTGTTTTTT. Translating it yields CASSVTSGNTGELFF. The chain employs TRBV10-1 and TRBJ2-2; 8 nucleotides line up with TRBD2. V lost 4 bases, J lost 2 bases, and 3 bases stayed unmatched. Germline lookup yields CDR1 WNHNN and CDR2 SYGVQD (reference sequence). The CDR3 sequence is 15 residues long.

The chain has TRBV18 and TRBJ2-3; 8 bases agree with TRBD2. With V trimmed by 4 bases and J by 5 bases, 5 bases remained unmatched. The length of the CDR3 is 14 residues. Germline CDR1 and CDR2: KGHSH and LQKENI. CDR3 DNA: TGTGCCAGCTCACAAGCGGGAGCAGAAGATACGCAGTATTTT. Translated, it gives CASSQAGAEDTQYF.

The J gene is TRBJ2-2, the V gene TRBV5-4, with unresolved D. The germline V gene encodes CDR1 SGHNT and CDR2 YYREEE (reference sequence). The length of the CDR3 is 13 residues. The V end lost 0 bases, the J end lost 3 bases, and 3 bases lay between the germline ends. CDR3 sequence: CASSLVDTGELFF. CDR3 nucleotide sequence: TGTGCCAGCAGCTTGGTCGACACCGGGGAGCTGTTTTTT.

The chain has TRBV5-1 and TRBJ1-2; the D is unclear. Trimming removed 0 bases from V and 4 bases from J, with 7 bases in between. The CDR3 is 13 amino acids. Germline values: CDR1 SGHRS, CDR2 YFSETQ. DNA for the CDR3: TGCGCCAGCAGCTTGGGTCAGTCCTATGGCTACACCTTC. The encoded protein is CASSLGQSYGYTF. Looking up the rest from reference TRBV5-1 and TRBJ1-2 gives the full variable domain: KAGVTQTPRYLIKTRGQQVTLSCSPISGHRSVSWYQQTPGQGLQFLFEYFSETQRNKGNFPGRFSGRQFSNSRSEMNVSTLELGDSALYLCASSLGQSYGYTFGSGTRLTVV.

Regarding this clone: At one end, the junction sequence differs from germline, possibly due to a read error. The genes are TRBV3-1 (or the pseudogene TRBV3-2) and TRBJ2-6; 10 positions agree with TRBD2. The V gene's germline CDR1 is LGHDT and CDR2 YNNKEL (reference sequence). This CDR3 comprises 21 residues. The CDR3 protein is CASSQLLLAGDFLSGVNVLTF. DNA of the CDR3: TGTGCCAGCAGCCAACTCCTTCTAGCGGGAGACTTTCTGTCTGGGGTCAACGTCCTGACTTTC.

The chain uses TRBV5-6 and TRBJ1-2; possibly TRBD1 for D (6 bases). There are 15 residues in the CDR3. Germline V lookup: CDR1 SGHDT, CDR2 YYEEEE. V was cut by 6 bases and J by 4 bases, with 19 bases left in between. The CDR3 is CASNTLSRDTYGYTF. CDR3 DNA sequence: TGTGCCAGCAACACTCTAAGCCGGGACACCTATGGCTACACCTTC.

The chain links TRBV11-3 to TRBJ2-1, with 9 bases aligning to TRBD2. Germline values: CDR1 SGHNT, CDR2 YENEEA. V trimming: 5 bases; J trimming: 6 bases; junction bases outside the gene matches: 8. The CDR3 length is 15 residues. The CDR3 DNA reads TGTGCCAGCAGCCTCGTAGCGGGAGACTTCAATGAGCAGTTCTTC. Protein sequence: CASSLVAGDFNEQFF. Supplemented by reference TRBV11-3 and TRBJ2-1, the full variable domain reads EAGVVQSPRYKIIEKKQPVAFWCNPISGHNTLYWYLQNLGQGPELLIRYENEEAVDDSQLPKDRFSAERLKGVDSTLKIQPAELGDSAVYLCASSLVAGDFNEQFFGPGTRLTVL.

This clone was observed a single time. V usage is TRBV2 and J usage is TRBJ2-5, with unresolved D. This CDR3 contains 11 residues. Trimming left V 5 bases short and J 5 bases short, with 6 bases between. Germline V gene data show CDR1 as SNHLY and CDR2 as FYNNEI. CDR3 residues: CASSSQETQYF. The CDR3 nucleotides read TGTGCCAGCAGTTCACAGGAGACCCAGTACTTC. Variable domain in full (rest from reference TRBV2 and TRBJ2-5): EPEVTQTPSHQVTQMGQEVILRCVPISNHLYFYWYRQILGQKVEFLVSFYNNEISEKSEIFDDQFSVERPDGSNFTLKIRSTKLEDSAMYFCASSSQETQYFGPGTRLLVL.

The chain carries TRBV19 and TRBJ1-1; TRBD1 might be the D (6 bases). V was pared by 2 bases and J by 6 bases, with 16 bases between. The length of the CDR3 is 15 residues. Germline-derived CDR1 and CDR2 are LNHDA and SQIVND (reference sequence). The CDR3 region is CASSISGWGRAEAFF. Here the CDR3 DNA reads TGTGCCAGTAGTATAAGCGGGTGGGGGCGCGCTGAAGCTTTCTTT.

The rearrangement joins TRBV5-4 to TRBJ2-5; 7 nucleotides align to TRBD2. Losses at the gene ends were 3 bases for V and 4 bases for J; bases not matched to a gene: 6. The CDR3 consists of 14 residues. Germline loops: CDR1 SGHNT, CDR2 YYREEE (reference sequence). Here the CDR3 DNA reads TGTGCCAGCAGCTCCACTAGCGAACGAGAGACCCAGTACTTC. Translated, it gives CASSSTSERETQYF.

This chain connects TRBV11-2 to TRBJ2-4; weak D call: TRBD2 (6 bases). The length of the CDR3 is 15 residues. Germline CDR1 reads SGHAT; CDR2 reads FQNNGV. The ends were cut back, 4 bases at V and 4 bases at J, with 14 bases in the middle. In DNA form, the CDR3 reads TGTGCCAGCAGCTCTACCGGGGGATGGAAAAACATTCAGTACTTC. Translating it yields CASSSTGGWKNIQYF.